The sequence of this T cell receptor beta chain was determined in a study of CD8 T cells in ankylosing spondylitis. Study-level results: Earlier studies detected some motif variants in reactive arthritis synovial fluid and blood.

This clonotype was recorded at least ten times. Its antigen is unidentified. Each CDR3 protein gets one entry after TCRdb re-called the 5' RACE reads with MiXCR. The repertoire has 150,000 to 200,000 distinct CDR3 sequences, over 15% of them found once; the top ten carry 4.3%. The sequencing input was blood, either unsorted or a sorted T cell fraction (not recorded which). This sequence was found in a male donor between 5 and 29 years old with ankylosing spondylitis or in good health (not recorded which).

CDR3 protein: CSGRGTSGLEQFF. In nucleotides, the CDR3 is TGCAGTGGCAGGGGGACTAGCGGGCTTGAGCAGTTCTTC. The V gene is TRBV20-1, the J gene TRBJ2-1, with TRBD2 matching 12 bases. In germline, CDR1 is DFQATT, CDR2 SNEGSKA (reference sequence). The V segment lost 7 bases and the J segment 9 bases; nucleotides outside the gene matches: 7. The CDR3 runs 13 residues.